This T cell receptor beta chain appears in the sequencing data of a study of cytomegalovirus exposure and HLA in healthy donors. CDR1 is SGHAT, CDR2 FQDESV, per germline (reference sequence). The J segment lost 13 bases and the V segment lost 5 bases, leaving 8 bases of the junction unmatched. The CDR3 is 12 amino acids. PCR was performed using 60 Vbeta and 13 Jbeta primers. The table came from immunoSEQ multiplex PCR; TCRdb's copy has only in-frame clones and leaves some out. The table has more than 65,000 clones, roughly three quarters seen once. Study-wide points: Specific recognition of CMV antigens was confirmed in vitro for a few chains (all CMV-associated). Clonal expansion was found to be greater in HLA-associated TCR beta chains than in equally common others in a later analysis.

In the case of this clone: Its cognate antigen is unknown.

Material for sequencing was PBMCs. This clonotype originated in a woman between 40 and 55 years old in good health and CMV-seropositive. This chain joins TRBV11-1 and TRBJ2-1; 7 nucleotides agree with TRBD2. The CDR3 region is CASSHRLAQQFF. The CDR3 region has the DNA TGTGCCAGCAGCCATCGACTAGCTCAACAGTTCTTC.